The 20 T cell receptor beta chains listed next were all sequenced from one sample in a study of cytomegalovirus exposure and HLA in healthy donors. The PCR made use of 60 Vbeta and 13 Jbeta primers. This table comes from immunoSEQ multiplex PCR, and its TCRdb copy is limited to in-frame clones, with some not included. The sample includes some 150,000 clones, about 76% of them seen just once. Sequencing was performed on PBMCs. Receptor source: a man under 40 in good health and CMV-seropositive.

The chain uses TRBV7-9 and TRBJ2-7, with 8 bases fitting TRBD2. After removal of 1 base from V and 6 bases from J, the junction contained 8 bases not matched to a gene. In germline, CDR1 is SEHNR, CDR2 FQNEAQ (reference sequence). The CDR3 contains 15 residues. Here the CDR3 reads CASSLETGGPAEQYF. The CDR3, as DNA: TGTGCCAGCAGCTTAGAAACGGGAGGGCCGGCCGAGCAGTACTTC.

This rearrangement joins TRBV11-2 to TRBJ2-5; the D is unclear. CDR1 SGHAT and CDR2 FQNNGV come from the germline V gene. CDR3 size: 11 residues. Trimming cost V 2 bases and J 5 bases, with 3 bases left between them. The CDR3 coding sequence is TGTGCCAGCAGCTTACAGGAGACCCAGTACTTC. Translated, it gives CASSLQETQYF.

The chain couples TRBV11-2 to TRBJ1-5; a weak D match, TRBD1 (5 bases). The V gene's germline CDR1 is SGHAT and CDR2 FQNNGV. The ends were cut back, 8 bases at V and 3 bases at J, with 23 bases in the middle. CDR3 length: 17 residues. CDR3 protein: CASDRGRTRTNNQPQHF. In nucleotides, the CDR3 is TGTGCCAGCGATCGCGGAAGGACACGAACAAACAATCAGCCCCAGCATTTT.

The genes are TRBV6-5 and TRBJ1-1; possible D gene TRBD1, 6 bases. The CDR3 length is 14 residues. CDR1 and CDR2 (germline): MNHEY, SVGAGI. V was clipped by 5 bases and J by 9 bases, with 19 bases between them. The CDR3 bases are TGTGCCAGCAGTGGGGGCGTTGGGAGGGTTAAAGCTTTCTTT. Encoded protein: CASSGGVGRVKAFF.

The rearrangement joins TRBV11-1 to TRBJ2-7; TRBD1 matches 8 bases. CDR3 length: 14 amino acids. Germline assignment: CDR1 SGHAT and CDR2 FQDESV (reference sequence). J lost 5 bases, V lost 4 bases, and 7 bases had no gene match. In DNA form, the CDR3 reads TGTGCCAGCAGCTCGGGACAGGAGAAAAACGAGCAGTACTTC. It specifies CASSSGQEKNEQYF.

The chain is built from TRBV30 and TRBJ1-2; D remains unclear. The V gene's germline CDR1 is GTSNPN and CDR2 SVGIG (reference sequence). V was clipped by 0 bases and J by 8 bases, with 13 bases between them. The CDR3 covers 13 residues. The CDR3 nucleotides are TGTGCCTGGAGTGTAATGGGCATTCGGGGCTACACCTTC. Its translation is CAWSVMGIRGYTF. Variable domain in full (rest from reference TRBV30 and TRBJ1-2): SQTIHQWPATLVQPVGSPLSLECTVEGTSNPNLYWYRQAAGRGLQLLFYSVGIGQISSEVPQNLSASRPQDRQFILSSKKLLLSDSGFYLCAWSVMGIRGYTFGSGTRLTVV.

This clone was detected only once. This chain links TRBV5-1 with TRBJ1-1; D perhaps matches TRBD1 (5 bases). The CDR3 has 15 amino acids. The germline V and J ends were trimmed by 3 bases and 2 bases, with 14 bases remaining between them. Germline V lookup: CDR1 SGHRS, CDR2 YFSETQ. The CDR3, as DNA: TGCGCCAGCAGCTCGGGGGGGACGCATAACACTGAAGCTTTCTTT. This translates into CASSSGGTHNTEAFF.

For the CDR3, the DNA is TGTGCCAGCAGTGTTGGGGGGTACCAAGAGACCCAGTACTTC. Translation gives CASSVGGYQETQYF. V is TRBV2 and J is TRBJ2-5; perhaps TRBD2 as D (6 bases). The CDR3 sequence is 14 residues long. Trimming left V 4 bases short and J 0 bases short, with 9 bases between. The germline V gene encodes CDR1 SNHLY and CDR2 FYNNEI. The full variable domain, its missing parts supplied by reference TRBV2 and TRBJ2-5, is EPEVTQTPSHQVTQMGQEVILRCVPISNHLYFYWYRQILGQKVEFLVSFYNNEISEKSEIFDDQFSVERPDGSNFTLKIRSTKLEDSAMYFCASSVGGYQETQYFGPGTRLLVL.

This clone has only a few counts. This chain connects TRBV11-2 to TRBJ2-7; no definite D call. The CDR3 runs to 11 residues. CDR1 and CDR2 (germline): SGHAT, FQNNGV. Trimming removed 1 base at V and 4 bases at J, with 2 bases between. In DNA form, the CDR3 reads TGTGCCAGCAGCTTAGTATACGAGCAGTACTTC. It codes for CASSLVYEQYF.

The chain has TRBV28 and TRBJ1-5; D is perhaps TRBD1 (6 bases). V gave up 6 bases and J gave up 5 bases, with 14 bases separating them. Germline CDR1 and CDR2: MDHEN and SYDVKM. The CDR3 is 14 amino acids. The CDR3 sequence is CASRTQGGDQPQHF. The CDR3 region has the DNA TGTGCCAGCAGAACCCAAGGGGGGGATCAGCCCCAGCATTTT.

The CDR3 nucleotides are TGTGCCAGCTCACCAAAATCCGGACAAGAAACCGGGGAGCTGTTTTTT. The encoded protein is CASSPKSGQETGELFF. The V call is TRBV18, the J call TRBJ2-2, with TRBD1 as a possible D gene (5 bases). The V end was cut by 2 bases, the J end by 5 bases, with 15 bases between. The CDR3 totals 16 residues. Germline CDR1 and CDR2: KGHSH and LQKENI.

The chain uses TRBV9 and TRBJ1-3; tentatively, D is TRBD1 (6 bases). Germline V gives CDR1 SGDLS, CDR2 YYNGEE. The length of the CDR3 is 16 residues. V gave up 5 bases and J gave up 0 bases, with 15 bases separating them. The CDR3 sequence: CASRVNRQVSGNTIYF. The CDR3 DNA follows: TGTGCCAGCAGGGTAAACAGACAGGTCTCTGGAAACACCATATATTTT.

The CDR3 loop is CASSKDGNRYEQYF. The CDR3 DNA reads as TGTGCCAGCAGCAAAGACGGGAATCGATACGAGCAGTACTTC. The chain couples TRBV7-9 to TRBJ2-7; TRBD2 might be the D (5 bases). Germline V gene sequence: CDR1 SEHNR, CDR2 FQNEAQ (reference sequence). Trimming stripped 5 bases from V and 4 bases from J, with 15 bases between. The CDR3 runs 14 residues.

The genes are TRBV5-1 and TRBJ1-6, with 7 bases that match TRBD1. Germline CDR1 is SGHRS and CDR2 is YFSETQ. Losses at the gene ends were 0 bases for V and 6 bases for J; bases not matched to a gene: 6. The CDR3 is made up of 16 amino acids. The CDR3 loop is CASSLEGALGNSPLHF. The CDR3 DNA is TGCGCCAGCAGCTTGGAGGGGGCCCTAGGTAATTCACCCCTCCACTTT. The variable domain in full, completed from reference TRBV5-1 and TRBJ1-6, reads KAGVTQTPRYLIKTRGQQVTLSCSPISGHRSVSWYQQTPGQGLQFLFEYFSETQRNKGNFPGRFSGRQFSNSRSEMNVSTLELGDSALYLCASSLEGALGNSPLHFGNGTRLTVT.

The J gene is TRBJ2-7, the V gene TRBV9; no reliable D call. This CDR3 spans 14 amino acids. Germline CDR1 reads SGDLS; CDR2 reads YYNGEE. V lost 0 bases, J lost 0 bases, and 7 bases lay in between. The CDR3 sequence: CASSVAPLSYEQYF. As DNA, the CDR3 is TGTGCCAGCAGCGTAGCTCCACTCTCCTACGAGCAGTACTTC.

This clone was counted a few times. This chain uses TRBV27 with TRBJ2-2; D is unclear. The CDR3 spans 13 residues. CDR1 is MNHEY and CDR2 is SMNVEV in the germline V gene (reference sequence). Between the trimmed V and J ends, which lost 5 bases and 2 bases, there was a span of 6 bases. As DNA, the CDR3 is TGTGCCAGCAGTCCCTACAACACCGGGGAGCTGTTTTTT. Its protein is CASSPYNTGELFF.

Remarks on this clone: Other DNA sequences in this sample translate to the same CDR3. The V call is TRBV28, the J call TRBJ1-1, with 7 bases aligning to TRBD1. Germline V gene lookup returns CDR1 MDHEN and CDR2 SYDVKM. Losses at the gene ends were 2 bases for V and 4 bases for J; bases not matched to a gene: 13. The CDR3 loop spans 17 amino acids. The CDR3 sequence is CASSLGGATGSGTEAFF. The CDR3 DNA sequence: TGTGCCAGCAGTTTAGGGGGCGCGACAGGGTCGGGCACTGAAGCTTTCTTT. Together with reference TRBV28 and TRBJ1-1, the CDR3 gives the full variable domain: DVKVTQSSRYLVKRTGEKVFLECVQDMDHENMFWYRQDPGLGLRLIYFSYDVKMKEKGDIPEGYSVSREKKERFSLILESASTNQTSMYLCASSLGGATGSGTEAFFGQGTRLTVV.

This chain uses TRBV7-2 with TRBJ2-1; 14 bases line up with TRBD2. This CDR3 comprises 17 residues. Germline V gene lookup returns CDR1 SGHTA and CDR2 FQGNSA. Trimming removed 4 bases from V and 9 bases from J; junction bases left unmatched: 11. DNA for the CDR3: TGTGCCAGCAGCTGGCCGGGACTAGCGGGGGTAAACGGTGAGCAGTTCTTC. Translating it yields CASSWPGLAGVNGEQFF.

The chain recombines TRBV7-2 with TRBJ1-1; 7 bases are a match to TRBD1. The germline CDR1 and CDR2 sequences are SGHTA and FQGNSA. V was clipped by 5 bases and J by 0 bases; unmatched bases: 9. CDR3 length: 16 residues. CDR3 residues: CASSLWTGRMNTEAFF. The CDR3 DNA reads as TGTGCCAGCAGCCTCTGGACAGGCCGCATGAACACTGAAGCTTTCTTT.

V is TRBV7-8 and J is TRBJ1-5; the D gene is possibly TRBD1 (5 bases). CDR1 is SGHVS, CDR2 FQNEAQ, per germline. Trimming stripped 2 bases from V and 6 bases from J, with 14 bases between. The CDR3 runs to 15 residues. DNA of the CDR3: TGTGCCAGCAGCTTATCGGTAGGGGCAGGTCAGCCCCAGCATTTT. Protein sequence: CASSLSVGAGQPQHF.